The T cell receptor beta chain described here comes from a study of cytomegalovirus exposure and HLA in healthy donors. Both 60 Vbeta primers and 13 Jbeta primers went into the PCR. Profiling relied on immunoSEQ multiplex PCR, and the TCRdb table lists in-frame clones only, not all of them. The sample lists around 80,000 clones, about 79% occurring once. The CDR3 totals 14 residues. With 1 base removed from V and 0 bases from J, the gap between germline ends came to 6 bases. Germline V gives CDR1 SGHVS, CDR2 FQNEAQ. The TCR was taken from a man aged 35 to 55 in good health and CMV-seronegative. The chain carries TRBV7-8 and TRBJ2-5; the D is unclear. Sequencing input: PBMCs. The CDR3 coding sequence is TGTGCCAGCAGCTTAGGAACAAACCAAGAGACCCAGTACTTC. This sequence encodes CASSLGTNQETQYF.